One and the same sample provided the 9 T cell receptor beta chains below, sequenced in a study of T cell changes during pregnancy in multiple sclerosis. TCRdb's table, derived via immunoSEQ multiplex PCR, lists solely in-frame clones and lacks some. The sample gives about 80,000 clones, about 90% of which show up once; more than 1.4% is in the top ten. Sequences were derived from peripheral blood, sampled before pregnancy. The origin of the receptors is a female donor with multiple sclerosis, enrolled in a pregnancy study.

The V gene is TRBV18, the J gene TRBJ1-4, with D perhaps TRBD1 (6 bases). CDR1 and CDR2 (germline): KGHSH, LQKENI. Trimming cost V 3 bases and J 8 bases, with 13 bases left between them. This CDR3 region has 14 residues. DNA of the CDR3: TGTGCCAGCTCACCTCCAGGGGCCGGGGAAAAACTGTTTTTT. Translating it yields CASSPPGAGEKLFF.

CDR3 nucleotides: TGCAGCGTTGCATTCGGACAGGGGGCCAATGAGCAGTTCTTC. Its translation is CSVAFGQGANEQFF. The chain couples TRBV29-1 to TRBJ2-1, with TRBD1 matching 11 bases. V was pared by 4 bases and J by 6 bases, with 5 bases of the junction left unmatched. Looked up from germline, CDR1 is SQVTM and CDR2 is ANQGSEA. This CDR3 is built from 14 residues.

The genes are TRBV5-1 and TRBJ1-1; D is unclear. Trimming took off 4 bases at V and 0 bases at J, with 13 bases between the two ends. The CDR3 totals 15 residues. CDR1 and CDR2 from the germline V gene are SGHRS and YFSETQ. The chain's CDR3 is CASSPNPSMNTEAFF. The CDR3 bases are TGCGCCAGCAGCCCGAACCCCAGTATGAACACTGAAGCTTTCTTT.

V is TRBV4-1 and J is TRBJ1-5; a weak D match, TRBD1 (6 bases). V gave up 2 bases and J gave up 3 bases, with 8 bases separating them. CDR3 size: 14 residues. Germline V gene data show CDR1 as MGHRA and CDR2 as YSYEKL. The DNA of the CDR3 is TGCGCCAGCAGCCAAAGACAGGTCAATCAGCCCCAGCATTTT. Translating it yields CASSQRQVNQPQHF.

This clone appeared once. The rearrangement links TRBV6-6 to TRBJ2-7; no clear D. This CDR3 contains 14 residues. CDR1 and CDR2 (germline): MNHNY, SVGAGI (reference sequence). With 2 bases removed from V and 5 bases from J, the gap between germline ends came to 13 bases. The CDR3 nucleotides are TGTGCCAGCAGTTACGGCCAGGATCCCCACGAGCAGTACTTC. Its translation: CASSYGQDPHEQYF.

J is TRBJ2-3 and V is TRBV27; 11 bases align to TRBD2. Germline V gene data show CDR1 as MNHEY and CDR2 as SMNVEV (reference sequence). V shed 3 bases, J shed 0 bases, and the junction held 2 bases outside the gene matches. This CDR3 has 16 amino acids. The DNA for the CDR3 is TGTGCCAGCAGTTTGCTAGCGGGGGGTAGCACAGATACGCAGTATTTT. Translation gives CASSLLAGGSTDTQYF.

This CDR3 reads CASSLATGTNQPQHF. CDR3 nucleotides: TGTGCCAGCAGCTTAGCGACAGGGACTAATCAGCCCCAGCATTTT. The J gene is TRBJ1-5, the V gene TRBV7-2; 7 bases are shared with TRBD1. Per the germline V gene, CDR1 is SGHTA and CDR2 is FQGNSA. J gave up 4 bases and V 0 bases, and 3 bases lay outside the gene matches. This CDR3 contains 15 residues. The variable domain in full, completed from reference TRBV7-2 and TRBJ1-5, reads GAGVSQSPSNKVTEKGKDVELRCDPISGHTALYWYRQSLGQGLEFLIYFQGNSAPDKSGLPSDRFSAERTGGSVSTLTIQRTQQEDSAVYLCASSLATGTNQPQHFGDGTRLSIL.

V is TRBV19 and J is TRBJ1-4; 8 nucleotides line up with TRBD1. Trimming removed 4 bases from V and 0 bases from J; junction bases left unmatched: 1. Germline assignment: CDR1 LNHDA and CDR2 SQIVND (reference sequence). This CDR3 has 15 amino acids. CDR3 sequence reads: CASSTQGATNEKLFF. The CDR3 nucleotides are TGTGCCAGTAGTACACAGGGGGCAACTAATGAAAAACTGTTTTTT.

The chain combines TRBV7-8 with TRBJ2-3, with TRBD2 matching over 11 bases. This CDR3 region has 15 residues. The germline CDR1 and CDR2 sequences are SGHVS and FQNEAQ. The ends lost 5 bases at V and 1 base at J; junction bases unmatched: 2. In DNA, the CDR3 is TGTGCCAGCAGCCCACTAGCGGGGGGCACAGATACGCAGTATTTT. Translated, it gives CASSPLAGGTDTQYF.